This T cell receptor (beta chain) comes out of a study of control samples from healthy donors and cancer patients. The germline V gene has CDR1 MNHEY and CDR2 SVGAGI. This CDR3 has 15 amino acids. Trimming left V 5 bases short and J 5 bases short, with 18 bases between. Method: immunoSEQ multiplex PCR; TCRdb's copy keeps in-frame clones and lacks some. Counted here are under 90,000 clones, approximately 92% occurring once; the ten biggest clones make up over 4.5%. Material: blood. J is TRBJ1-1 and V is TRBV6-5; unclear D gene. This receptor was identified in a woman in her sixties in good health. The CDR3 spells CASSPSLWGGTEAFF. In DNA form, the CDR3 reads TGTGCCAGCAGTCCAAGTTTATGGGGAGGTACTGAAGCTTTCTTT.